Sequencing of this T cell receptor (beta chain) was carried out in a study of technical replicates of blood from several donors. This CDR3 spans 14 amino acids. The ends were cut back, 0 bases at V and 5 bases at J, with 10 bases in the middle. Germline CDR1 ENHRY, CDR2 SYGVKD. Using immunoSEQ multiplex PCR, the repertoire was profiled, and TCRdb retains in-frame clones only, with some absent. Here the sample spans 79,000 or so clones, approximately 91% being singletons. The genes are TRBV10-3 and TRBJ2-5; D gene uncertain. This clonotype was obtained from a human donor in good health. Sequencing was carried out using T cells isolated from PBMCs. This CDR3 reads CAISESTGMETQYF. The CDR3 region has the DNA TGTGCCATCAGTGAGTCAACGGGTATGGAGACCCAGTACTTC.